This T cell receptor (beta chain) was documented in a study of immune cell composition in non-small cell lung cancer. Study-level results: Overall clonality, unlike maximal tumour-associated clone frequency, did not predict TIL reactivity.

V trimming: 5 bases; J trimming: 2 bases; junction bases outside the gene matches: 5. Germline CDR1 and CDR2: LNHNV and YYDKDF (reference sequence). The CDR3 runs 15 residues. This clone was counted a few times. Its specificity is unknown. Sequencing was performed with immunoSEQ multiplex PCR; in TCRdb, only in-frame clones are kept and a portion is missing. The sample holds fewer than 20,000 clones, 77% seen once. Normal lung sampling was at least 3 cm from the tumour, as distant as possible. These same records also appear under a second study, on CD4 T cells in lung cancer.

Sample: non-adjacent lung tissue. This TCR came from a human donor with non-small cell lung cancer. The chain has TRBV15 and TRBJ2-5; TRBD1 matches at 10 bases. CDR3 amino acids: CATSLRTGGQETQYF. In DNA, the CDR3 is TGTGCCACCAGCCTGCGGACAGGGGGGCAAGAGACCCAGTACTTC.